A selection of T cell receptor beta chains follows, all from one sample in a study of blood T cell repertoires in COVID-19. Repertoires were generated with immunoSEQ multiplex PCR, while TCRdb's copy carries only in-frame clones and drops some. The sample consists of 300,000 to 350,000 clones, roughly 84% of them appearing once. The sequencing input was PBMCs or T cells enriched from blood (not recorded which). The receptors come from a woman aged 30 to 39 who had recovered from COVID-19. The conserved cysteine and the conserved F or W are not part of the CDR3 here.

j_call v_call cdr3_aa
TRBJ1-1 TRBV5-4 ASSLAEGQGVTF
TRBJ1-2 TRBV15 ATSRDLGQGTTYGYT
TRBJ1-5 TRBV27 ASSLDRVRNQPQH
TRBJ2-1 TRBV13 ASSLRSGVESF
TRBJ2-3 TRBV5-1 ASSLYRGRTDTQY
TRBJ2-7 TRBV28 ASSTETRGEQY
TRBJ1-6 TRBV10-3 AISDPGENSPLH
TRBJ1-2 TRBV27 ASSSNSPYGYT
TRBJ1-2 TRBV19 ASKQGHYGYT
TRBJ2-3 TRBV10-1 ASSEHGGTSTDTQY
TRBJ2-5 TRBV12-3/TRBV12-4 ASSDTETQY
TRBJ2-2 TRBV12-3/TRBV12-4 ASSSVRAELF
TRBJ2-7 TRBV9 ASSPLPYEQY
TRBJ1-5 TRBV18 ASSPQEQPYQPQH
TRBJ2-2 TRBV6-1 ASSDGTSGGLLNTGELF
TRBJ1-2 TRBV29-1 SVLQGNFGYT
TRBJ2-6 TRBV28 ASSSVISGANVLT
TRBJ2-1 TRBV27 ASSPTSYNEQF
TRBJ2-1 TRBV7-9 ASSLKGHRDNEQF
TRBJ2-3 TRBV5-1 ASSDRQGHAGTQY
TRBJ1-2 TRBV19 ASTGLGGSYGYT
TRBJ2-5 TRBV3-1/TRBV3-2 ASSQDFGLAGRRQETQY
TRBJ1-1 TRBV19 ASSPGGTEAF
TRBJ1-2 TRBV11-2 ASSPRDRLTGYT
TRBJ2-1 TRBV7-8 ASSPSGGANEQF
TRBJ1-4 TRBV19 ASSNEKLF
TRBJ1-1 TRBV6-5 ASNRVGTGNTEAF
TRBJ1-2 TRBV24-1 ATSARSGDGYT
TRBJ1-2 TRBV7-9 ASSLAGEGYGYT
TRBJ2-3 TRBV7-8 ASSLTGTGMADTQY
TRBJ2-7 TRBV5-4 ASSWDSGGSYEQY
TRBJ1-4 TRBV25-1 ASTLSYLAGEKLF
TRBJ1-2 TRBV4-3 ASSQEETGINYGYT
TRBJ2-3 TRBV2 ASSEALRSSDTQY
TRBJ2-2 TRBV5-4 ASSLDGTGELF
TRBJ1-5 TRBV6-4 ASRKDRGRQPQH
TRBJ1-2 TRBV6-2/TRBV6-3 ASSAVPRDRVFWYGYT
TRBJ1-5 TRBV6-2/TRBV6-3 ASSTGLRLRRRGIKPQH
TRBJ2-5 TRBV18 ASSGDRGNQETQY
TRBJ2-7 TRBV3-1/TRBV3-2 ASSQTGRGTASSGEQY
TRBJ1-1 TRBV6-5 ASATSNTEAF
TRBJ2-1 TRBV2 ASRRRPSGASSYNEQF
TRBJ2-7 TRBV21-1 ASSMRGQGSYEQY
TRBJ1-6 TRBV30 AWSRDRSSSYNSPLH
TRBJ1-1 TRBV24-1 ATSARRTGGSGRHEAF
TRBJ2-1 TRBV7-2 ASSFGQPSYNEQF
TRBJ1-3 TRBV7-2 ASSLFRQGSSGNTIY
TRBJ1-2 TRBV29-1 SVDSGDYGYT
TRBJ2-5 TRBV5-4 ASSLGAGAGPETQY
TRBJ2-1 TRBV4-3 ASSQEGGTGYNEQF
TRBJ1-2 TRBV12-3/TRBV12-4 ASSRGQRGYT
TRBJ2-7 TRBV27 ASGRGGGYEQY